The text below deals with one T cell receptor (beta chain). The data were obtained in a study of blood T cell repertoires in COVID-19. The data were produced by immunoSEQ multiplex PCR, yet TCRdb's version contains in-frame clones alone and is incomplete. The data show roughly 320,000 clones, more than 85% seen once. The CDR3 is 10 amino acids. Germline assignment: CDR1 MNHNS and CDR2 SASEGT. V was cut by 2 bases and J by 10 bases, with 6 bases left in between. Material: peripheral blood. This sequence originates from a man between 65 and 85 years old with acute or convalescent COVID-19. The rearrangement joins TRBV6-1 to TRBJ2-7; D possibly corresponds to TRBD2 (5 bases). In DNA form, the CDR3 reads TGTGCCAGCAGTGAAAGGACTCAGTACTTC. Translating it yields CASSERTQYF.